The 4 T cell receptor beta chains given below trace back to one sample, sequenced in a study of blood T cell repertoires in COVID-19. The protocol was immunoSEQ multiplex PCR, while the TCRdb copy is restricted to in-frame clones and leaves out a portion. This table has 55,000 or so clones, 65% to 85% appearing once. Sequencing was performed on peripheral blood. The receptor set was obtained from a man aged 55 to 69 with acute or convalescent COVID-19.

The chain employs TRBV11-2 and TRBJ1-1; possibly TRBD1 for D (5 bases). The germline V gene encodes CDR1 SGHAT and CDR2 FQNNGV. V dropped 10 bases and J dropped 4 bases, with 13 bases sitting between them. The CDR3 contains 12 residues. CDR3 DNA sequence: TGTGCCATACGCGGCGGGGGCACTGAAGCTTTCTTT. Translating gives CAIRGGGTEAFF.

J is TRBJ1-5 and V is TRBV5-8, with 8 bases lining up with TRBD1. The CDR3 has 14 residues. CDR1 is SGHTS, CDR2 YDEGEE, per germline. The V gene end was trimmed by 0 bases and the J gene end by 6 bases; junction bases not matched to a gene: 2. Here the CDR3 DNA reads TGTGCCAGCAGCTTGGACAGGGGGAGTCAGCCCCAGCATTTT. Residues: CASSLDRGSQPQHF.

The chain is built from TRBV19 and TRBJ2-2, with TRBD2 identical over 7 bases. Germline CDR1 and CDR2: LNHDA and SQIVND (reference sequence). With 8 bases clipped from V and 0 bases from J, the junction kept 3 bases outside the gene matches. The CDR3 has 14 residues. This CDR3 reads CASSTSPNTGELFF. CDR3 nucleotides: TGTGCCAGTTCGACTAGCCCGAACACCGGGGAGCTGTTTTTT.

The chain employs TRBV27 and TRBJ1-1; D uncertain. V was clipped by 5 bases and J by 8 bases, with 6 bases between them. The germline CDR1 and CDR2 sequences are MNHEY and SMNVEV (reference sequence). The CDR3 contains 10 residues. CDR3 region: CASSPREAFF. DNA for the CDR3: TGTGCCAGCAGTCCCCGGGAAGCTTTCTTT.